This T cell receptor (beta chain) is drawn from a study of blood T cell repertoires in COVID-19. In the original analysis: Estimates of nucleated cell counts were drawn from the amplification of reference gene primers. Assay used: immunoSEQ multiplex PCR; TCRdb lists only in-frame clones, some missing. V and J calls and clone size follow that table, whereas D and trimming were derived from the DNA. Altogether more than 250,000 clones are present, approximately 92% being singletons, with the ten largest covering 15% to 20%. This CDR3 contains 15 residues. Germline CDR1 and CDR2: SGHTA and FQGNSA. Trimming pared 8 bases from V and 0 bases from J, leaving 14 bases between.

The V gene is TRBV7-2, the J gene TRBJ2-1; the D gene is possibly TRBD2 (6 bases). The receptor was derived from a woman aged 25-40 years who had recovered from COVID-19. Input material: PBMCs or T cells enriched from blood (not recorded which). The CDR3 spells CASPRDFSSYNEQFF. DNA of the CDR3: TGTGCCAGCCCACGGGACTTCAGCTCCTACAATGAGCAGTTCTTC.